These 10 T cell receptor beta chains came from one sample sequenced in a study of human T cells and chemical hapten exposure. The sample's time point: patch test 1, 2 weeks after DPC sensitization. Treatment: therapeutic diphenylcyclopropenone sensitization with weekly scalp DPC. One entry per CDR3 protein, called by TCRdb with MiXCR from the RACE reads. The sample carries 45,000 to 60,000 distinct CDR3 sequences, 9.3% recorded once. The sequenced sample was whole blood, obtained in connection with sensitization to the hapten diphenylcyclopropenone (DPC). The receptors stem from a middle-aged woman with alopecia areata. Some clones in this sample may be carry-over from other donors' samples.

The chain joins TRBV3-1 to TRBJ1-5; possibly TRBD1 for D (5 bases). Deletions cut 0 bases from V and 6 bases from J, with 18 bases between. CDR1 LGHDT and CDR2 YNNKEL come from the germline V gene (reference sequence). CDR3 size: 17 residues. The CDR3 DNA follows: TGTGCCAGCAGCCAAGATCGGATGGAGGGGCGAGTTCAGCCCCAGCATTTT. It translates to CASSQDRMEGRVQPQHF.

This rearrangement joins TRBV27 to TRBJ2-2; D gene uncertain. Germline lookup yields CDR1 MNHEY and CDR2 SMNVEV (reference sequence). Trimming stripped 5 bases from V and 6 bases from J, with 7 bases between. The CDR3 runs to 12 residues. CDR3 in DNA: TGTGCCAGCAGTCTAATGGCCGGGGAGCTGTTTTTT. Protein: CASSLMAGELFF.

This clonotype was observed a few times. The V and J genes are TRBV28 and TRBJ2-5; D perhaps matches TRBD1 (6 bases). The CDR3 length is 14 residues. Germline V lookup: CDR1 MDHEN, CDR2 SYDVKM. The V and J ends lost 10 bases and 4 bases respectively, with 19 bases between them. CDR3: CATCPGPGVETQYF. The CDR3 DNA sequence: TGTGCCACCTGCCCCGGCCCAGGGGTAGAGACCCAGTACTTC.

This clonotype was seen ten or more times. The chain carries TRBV6-4 and TRBJ2-3; D might be TRBD1 or TRBD2, each matching 6 bases. This CDR3 is 15 amino acids long. V was cut by 5 bases and J by 3 bases, with 15 bases left in between. From germline, CDR1 is MRHNA and CDR2 SNTAGT. CDR3 sequence reads: CASSFRGESTDTQYF. The CDR3 DNA reads as TGTGCCAGCAGTTTTAGGGGGGAGTCGACAGATACGCAGTATTTT.

The V call is TRBV18, the J call TRBJ1-1, with D uncertain. The CDR3 runs to 13 residues. V shed 2 bases and J shed 10 bases, with 14 bases lying between them. Germline-derived CDR1 and CDR2 are KGHSH and LQKENI. Written as DNA, the CDR3 is TGTGCCAGCTCACCAGGCTTGAAGCTTGGAGCTTTCTTT. Residues: CASSPGLKLGAFF.

This clonotype was seen repeatedly, ten times or more. J is TRBJ2-1 and V is TRBV5-4, with no clear D. Germline V CDR1 and CDR2: SGHNT, YYREEE (reference sequence). This CDR3 has 12 amino acids. In DNA form, the CDR3 reads TGTGCGTGGGCGCGGAACTACAATGAGCAGTTCTTC. It codes for CAWARNYNEQFF. Based on the CDR3 plus reference TRBV5-4 and TRBJ2-1, the full variable domain is ETGVTQSPTHLIKTRGQQVTLRCSSQSGHNTVSWYQQALGQGPQFIFQYYREEENGRGNFPPRFSGLQFPNYSSELNVNALELDDSALYLCAWARNYNEQFFGPGTRLTVL.

This rearrangement joins TRBV13 to TRBJ2-3; TRBD1 is a possible D gene (6 bases). Per the germline V gene, CDR1 is PRHDT and CDR2 is FYEKMQ (reference sequence). Trimming took 5 bases from V and 4 from J, leaving 13 bases between them. The CDR3 runs to 14 residues. The CDR3 loop reads CASSRQVSPDTQYF. The CDR3 DNA reads as TGTGCCAGCAGCCGACAGGTCTCGCCAGATACGCAGTATTTT. Variable domain in full (rest from reference TRBV13 and TRBJ2-3): AAGVIQSPRHLIKEKRETATLKCYPIPRHDTVYWYQQGPGQDPQFLISFYEKMQSDKGSIPDRFSAQQFSDYHSELNMSSLELGDSALYFCASSRQVSPDTQYFGPGTRLTVL.

The chain links TRBV4-1 to TRBJ2-2, with D unresolved. The CDR3 covers 16 residues. Germline CDR1 is MGHRA and CDR2 is YSYEKL. Trimming stripped 0 bases from V and 0 bases from J, with 8 bases between. In DNA form, the CDR3 reads TGCGCCAGCAGCCAAGAAACACGTACGAACACCGGGGAGCTGTTTTTT. This codes for CASSQETRTNTGELFF.

The table lists this clonotype with many counts. This chain links TRBV27 with TRBJ1-2; TRBD1 matches at 11 bases. Trimming cost V 5 bases and J 3 bases; bases outside gene matches: 5. The V gene's germline CDR1 is MNHEY and CDR2 SMNVEV (reference sequence). The CDR3 covers 15 residues. The CDR3 is CASSPGTGGYYGYTF. The DNA for the CDR3 is TGTGCCAGCAGTCCGGGGACAGGGGGTTACTATGGCTACACCTTC.

This clonotype was detected a few times. The V gene is TRBV20-1, the J gene TRBJ2-3; no reliable D call. The CDR3 is 13 residues long. CDR1 is DFQATT, CDR2 SNEGSKA, per germline (reference sequence). V was cut by 6 bases and J by 0 bases, with 10 bases left in between. This CDR3 reads CSASRGSTDTQYF. CDR3 coding DNA: TGCAGTGCCAGCAGAGGAAGCACAGATACGCAGTATTTT.